This TCR beta chain was observed in a study of T cell repertoires in cytomegalovirus infection. The CDR3 has 13 amino acids. Trimming removed 5 bases from V and 7 bases from J, with 12 bases in between. Germline loops: CDR1 LNHDA, CDR2 SQIVND (reference sequence). TCRdb fed the reads into MiXCR, producing one record per CDR3 protein. The table includes roughly 190,000 distinct CDR3 sequences, 8% to 10% detected once. Sequenced input: PBMCs. The chain uses TRBV19 and TRBJ2-4; TRBD1 or TRBD2 may be the D gene (5 bases each). The clonotype comes from a human donor in good health (CMV status not recorded). Some clones in this sample may be carry-over from other donors' samples. The CDR3 DNA reads as TGTGCCAGTAGTGACGGGGCCGGGAACATTCAGTACTTC. It encodes CASSDGAGNIQYF.